This passage covers 4 T cell receptor beta chains from one sample sequenced in a study of control samples from healthy donors and cancer patients. The data were produced by immunoSEQ multiplex PCR, yet TCRdb's version contains in-frame clones alone and is incomplete. The sample has 45,000 to 60,000 clones, roughly 94% seen once. Material for sequencing was blood. The receptor set was obtained from a young man in good health.

The chain uses TRBV19 and TRBJ1-5, with a tentative D call TRBD1 (6 bases). The germline gives CDR1 LNHDA, CDR2 SQIVND (reference sequence). The CDR3 has 14 amino acids. V lost 6 bases to trimming and J lost 2 bases, with 11 bases between them. The CDR3 loop is CASRQGLGNQPQHF. CDR3 DNA: TGTGCCAGTAGGCAGGGGTTGGGCAATCAGCCCCAGCATTTT.

J is TRBJ2-7 and V is TRBV5-4; D is ambiguous. Germline V gene lookup returns CDR1 SGHNT and CDR2 YYREEE (reference sequence). The length of the CDR3 is 12 residues. The V gene lost 0 bases and the J gene lost 6 bases, with 7 bases spanning the gap. This chain's CDR3 is CASSLDPCEQYF. In DNA, the CDR3 is TGTGCCAGCAGCTTGGATCCCTGCGAGCAGTACTTC.

This chain joins TRBV2 and TRBJ1-2; D gene uncertain. The germline CDR1 and CDR2 sequences are SNHLY and FYNNEI. This CDR3 comprises 12 residues. V was clipped by 6 bases and J by 3 bases, with 8 bases between them. This chain's CDR3 is CASRGFDYGYTF. The CDR3 region has the DNA TGTGCCAGCAGGGGCTTCGACTATGGCTACACCTTC.

The V and J genes are TRBV27 and TRBJ1-1; tentative D call: TRBD1 (5 bases). This CDR3 comprises 15 residues. Germline V CDR1 and CDR2: MNHEY, SMNVEV (reference sequence). The V and J ends lost 0 bases and 5 bases respectively, with 13 bases between them. CDR3 residues: CASSLSTEGLTEAFF. As DNA, the CDR3 is TGTGCCAGCAGTTTATCGACAGAAGGGTTAACTGAAGCTTTCTTT.